Below are 24 T cell receptor beta chains sequenced from a single sample in a study of T-cell reconstitution after alpha-beta-depleted transplantation in children. Unique molecular identifiers tagged the TCRbeta library. TCRdb passed the PCR reads through MiXCR, listing each CDR3 protein once. Of 400,000 to 550,000 distinct CDR3 sequences in the sample, roughly a tenth were seen once. The specimen was PBMCs, collected before TCRalphabeta/CD19-depleted stem cell transplant. Every receptor here comes from a child under 10 years old with inherited bone marrow failure, due to receive a stem cell transplant.

With respect to this clonotype: A single base is all that separates this from a far larger clone, so a read error is likely. In DNA, the CDR3 is TGCGCCAGCAGCCCCGGGACTACCTACAATGAGCAGTTCTTC. It is translated as CASSPGTTYNEQFF. The V call is TRBV4-3, the J call TRBJ2-1; TRBD2 matches 7 bases. The CDR3 has 14 amino acids. Germline V gene data show CDR1 as LGHNA and CDR2 as YSLEER. V shed 4 bases and J 2 bases; nucleotides not matched to a gene: 2.

This clonotype was seen repeatedly, ten times or more. The chain couples TRBV4-3 to TRBJ2-1; D is ambiguous. V was clipped by 0 bases and J by 0 bases, with 3 bases between them. The CDR3 has 14 residues. Germline-derived CDR1 and CDR2 are LGHNA and YSLEER. CDR3 in amino acids: CASSQDHSYNEQFF. In DNA form, the CDR3 reads TGCGCCAGCAGCCAAGACCACTCCTACAATGAGCAGTTCTTC.

V is TRBV5-5 and J is TRBJ1-5; D is ambiguous. Germline-derived CDR1 and CDR2 are SGHKS and YYEKEE (reference sequence). With 10 bases removed from V and 6 bases from J, the gap between germline ends came to 11 bases. This CDR3 region has 11 residues. The DNA of the CDR3 is TGTGCCCCCAGCGCCGGTCAGCCCCAGCATTTT. It is translated as CAPSAGQPQHF.

CDR3 nucleotide sequence: TGTGCCAGCAGCCAAGATTTTCCAGCCGGGGAGCTGTTTTTT. Its protein is CASSQDFPAGELFF. The chain links TRBV4-2 to TRBJ2-2, with D unclear. V was shortened by 0 bases and J by 6 bases, with 8 bases between the two germline ends. Germline CDR1 reads LGHNA; CDR2 reads YNFKEQ. This CDR3 has 14 amino acids.

Ten or more counts support this clonotype. The chain carries TRBV20-1 and TRBJ1-5; D is undetermined. Germline CDR1 reads DFQATT; CDR2 reads SNEGSKA (reference sequence). The CDR3 loop spans 15 amino acids. Trimming cost V 5 bases and J 0 bases, with 14 bases left between them. In nucleotides, the CDR3 is TGCAGTGCTCAACCCCAGAAATATAGCAATCAGCCCCAGCATTTT. Residues: CSAQPQKYSNQPQHF.

The rearrangement links TRBV18 to TRBJ2-1, with D perhaps matching TRBD1 or TRBD2 (5 bases each). The V gene's germline CDR1 is KGHSH and CDR2 LQKENI. This CDR3 comprises 15 residues. Trimming removed 2 bases at V and 8 bases at J, with 16 bases between. The CDR3 loop reads CASSPFWTKGDEQFF. In nucleotides, the CDR3 is TGTGCCAGCTCACCATTCTGGACAAAGGGAGATGAGCAGTTCTTC.

This clonotype was recorded a few times. The chain couples TRBV7-8 to TRBJ2-4, with 14 positions matching TRBD2. CDR1 and CDR2 (germline): SGHVS, FQNEAQ. The CDR3 consists of 17 residues. The trim removed 0 bases at V and 3 bases at J, leaving 1 base unmatched. The CDR3 is CASSLATSGRGKNIQYF. The CDR3 DNA reads as TGTGCCAGCAGCTTAGCGACTAGCGGGAGGGGCAAAAACATTCAGTACTTC.

This clonotype was counted ten times or more. The V and J genes are TRBV12-3 or TRBV12-4 and TRBJ2-2; D may be TRBD1 (7 bases). Trimming stripped 3 bases from V and 7 bases from J, with 21 bases between. The CDR3 runs to 17 residues. The CDR3 sequence is CASSLEGDTGESGELFF. The CDR3 DNA reads TGTGCCAGCAGTTTGGAGGGGGATACAGGGGAGAGCGGGGAGCTGTTTTTT.

This clonotype was picked up a small number of times. The rearrangement uses TRBV20-1 and TRBJ2-2; D gene ambiguous. V was trimmed by 1 base and J by 0 bases, leaving 6 bases between them. From germline, CDR1 is DFQATT and CDR2 SNEGSKA (reference sequence). The CDR3 runs to 14 residues. The CDR3 loop reads CSARGVTNTGELFF. CDR3 in DNA: TGCAGTGCTAGAGGGGTAACGAACACCGGGGAGCTGTTTTTT.

At least ten counts were recorded for this clonotype. This chain connects TRBV3-1 to TRBJ2-7; 9 bases match TRBD2. CDR3 length: 17 residues. The V and J ends lost 4 bases and 5 bases, in that order; junction bases with no gene match: 15. CDR1 and CDR2 (germline): LGHDT, YNNKEL (reference sequence). For the CDR3, the DNA is TGTGCCAGCAGCCGAGGGACTAGCCAACTGTACCTCCACGAGCAGTACTTC. Protein product: CASSRGTSQLYLHEQYF.

This clonotype has a count of ten or more. V and J are TRBV11-2 and TRBJ1-5; D gene uncertain. Germline values: CDR1 SGHAT, CDR2 FQNNGV. V was shortened by 0 bases and J by 3 bases, with 12 bases between the two germline ends. The CDR3 consists of 16 residues. CDR3 in DNA: TGTGCCAGCAGCTTAGATCCCCCAAGCATCAATCAGCCCCAGCATTTT. This translates into CASSLDPPSINQPQHF.

This clonotype was seen at least ten times. This chain links TRBV11-2 with TRBJ2-1, with 9 bases lining up with TRBD2. With V trimmed by 0 bases and J by 8 bases, 14 bases remained unmatched. The CDR3 extends over 18 amino acids. Per germline, CDR1 SGHAT and CDR2 FQNNGV. CDR3 DNA: TGTGCCAGCAGCTTAGAATCAGCGGCGGGAGGGCCGTTCCATGAGCAGTTCTTC. This sequence encodes CASSLESAAGGPFHEQFF.

Ten or more counts support this clonotype. This sequence joins TRBV6-1 and TRBJ2-3, with D possibly being TRBD2 (6 bases). The ends were cut back, 8 bases at V and 4 bases at J, with 25 bases in the middle. The CDR3 contains 17 residues. Germline-derived CDR1 and CDR2 are MNHNS and SASEGT. The CDR3 DNA follows: TGTGCCAGCCCGAAGTCGGCGGGGCAGGGTGTTGCAGATACGCAGTATTTT. Its translation: CASPKSAGQGVADTQYF.

This clonotype occurred many times. V usage is TRBV18 and J usage is TRBJ2-7, with 10 bases fitting TRBD2. V was pared by 2 bases and J by 1 base, with 11 bases of the junction left unmatched. From germline, CDR1 is KGHSH and CDR2 LQKENI. The CDR3 spans 18 residues. The CDR3 region is CASSPALTTGLASYEQYF. The CDR3 DNA follows: TGTGCCAGCTCACCAGCTTTGACGACGGGACTAGCGTCCTACGAGCAGTACTTC.

This clonotype was observed a few times. This rearrangement joins TRBV6-1 to TRBJ2-1; 10 nucleotides match TRBD1. V lost 6 bases and J lost 5; bases outside the gene matches: 7. The CDR3 sequence is 15 residues long. Per the germline V gene, CDR1 is MNHNS and CDR2 is SASEGT. The CDR3 sequence: CASRTGTGANNEQFF. Here the CDR3 DNA reads TGTGCCAGCAGGACTGGGACAGGGGCCAACAATGAGCAGTTCTTC.

This clonotype was seen at least ten times. The CDR3 loop reads CASSALGDTQYF. CDR3 sequence (DNA): TGTGCCAGCAGTGCGCTAGGGGATACGCAGTATTTT. The chain couples TRBV28 to TRBJ2-3; D unresolved. The CDR3 is 12 residues long. CDR1 and CDR2 (germline): MDHEN, SYDVKM. Trimming stripped 5 bases from V and 6 bases from J, with 9 bases between.

V and J are TRBV12-3 or TRBV12-4 and TRBJ2-6, with D hard to call. V was pared by 6 bases and J by 0 bases, with 9 bases between. CDR3 length equals 15 residues. In nucleotides, the CDR3 is TGTGCCAGCAGACTCCTAAGCTCTGGGGCCAACGTCCTGACTTTC. It translates to CASRLLSSGANVLTF.

The chain carries TRBV5-6 and TRBJ2-3; the match to TRBD2 covers 12 bases. The CDR3 length is 17 residues. V lost 4 bases to trimming and J lost 0 bases; unmatched junction nucleotides: 6. CDR1 is SGHDT, CDR2 YYEEEE, per germline. CDR3: CASSGAGTSGSTDTQYF. For the CDR3, the DNA is TGTGCCAGCAGCGGGGCCGGGACTAGCGGGAGCACAGATACGCAGTATTTT. Filled out from reference TRBV5-6 and TRBJ2-3, the complete variable domain reads DAGVTQSPTHLIKTRGQQVTLRCSPKSGHDTVSWYQQALGQGPQFIFQYYEEEERQRGNFPDRFSGHQFPNYSSELNVNALLLGDSALYLCASSGAGTSGSTDTQYFGPGTRLTVL.

This clonotype was observed many times. The chain links TRBV23-1 to TRBJ1-1; D not resolved. TRBV23-1 is an ORF for which the function is uncertain. Trimming removed 5 bases from V and 1 base from J, with 17 bases in between. The CDR3 has 16 residues. As DNA, the CDR3 is TGCGCCAGCAGTGTTCCCGGCCCTTACTGGAACACTGAAGCTTTCTTT. This codes for CASSVPGPYWNTEAFF.

This clonotype was observed at least ten times. This chain connects TRBV18 to TRBJ1-4; D unresolved. Germline V gene sequence: CDR1 KGHSH, CDR2 LQKENI. CDR3 length equals 15 residues. Trimming pared 5 bases from V and 0 bases from J, leaving 10 bases between. CDR3 in amino acids: CASSFGDATNEKLFF. The CDR3 nucleotides are TGTGCCAGCTCATTCGGGGATGCAACTAATGAAAAACTGTTTTTT.

This clonotype was observed a few times. The chain is built from TRBV25-1 and TRBJ2-5; 10 bases line up with TRBD2. The J segment lost 5 bases and the V segment lost 4 bases, leaving 25 bases of the junction unmatched. The CDR3 loop spans 21 amino acids. The germline gives CDR1 MGHDK, CDR2 SYGVNS. Written as DNA, the CDR3 is TGTGCCAGCAGTGGGACCCTAGGGACTAGCGAAAGTCCCGGATTGTTTGAGACCCAGTACTTC. Its translation: CASSGTLGTSESPGLFETQYF.

Ten or more counts support this clonotype. J is TRBJ1-1 and V is TRBV29-1; D is unclear. CDR1 SQVTM and CDR2 ANQGSEA come from the germline V gene. The CDR3 runs to 14 residues. The V end lost 5 bases, the J end lost 0 bases, and 13 bases lay between the germline ends. The CDR3 reads CSVTSVSMNTEAFF. As DNA, the CDR3 is TGCAGCGTTACTAGCGTATCCATGAACACTGAAGCTTTCTTT. Full variable domain (outside the CDR3, taken from reference TRBV29-1 and TRBJ1-1): SAVISQKPSRDICQRGTSLTIQCQVDSQVTMMFWYRQQPGQSLTLIATANQGSEATYESGFVIDKFPISRPNLTFSTLTVSNMSPEDSSIYLCSVTSVSMNTEAFFGQGTRLTVV.

This clonotype appeared many times. The chain couples TRBV19 to TRBJ2-2; TRBD2 might be the D (6 bases). Per germline, CDR1 LNHDA and CDR2 SQIVND (reference sequence). The CDR3 runs 15 residues. V was trimmed by 1 base and J by 4 bases, leaving 10 bases between them. The CDR3 spells CASSIAGLVTGELFF. Written as DNA, the CDR3 is TGTGCCAGTAGTATAGCGGGACTTGTCACCGGGGAGCTGTTTTTT.

Comment on this clonotype: The junction differs from germline at one of its ends, possibly a read error. This chain connects TRBV28 to TRBJ2-7, with unresolved D. CDR1 is MDHEN, CDR2 SYDVKM, per germline. CDR3 length: 15 residues. The CDR3 DNA reads as TGTGCCAGCAGTTTGCTGAGCGCCGTAGCCTACGACCAGTACTTC. Its protein is CASSLLSAVAYDQYF.